This T cell receptor beta chain was documented in a study of T cell responses to AZD1222 COVID-19 vaccine. Study background: Second-dose intervals near 4 or 12 weeks were combined.

About this clone: Its antigen is not identified.

Profiling relied on immunoSEQ multiplex PCR, and the TCRdb table lists in-frame clones only, not all of them. The table shows just over 65,000 clones, with about 90% occurring only once. General observations from the study: Females outnumbered males among donors, who were mostly white British; clonal diversity was possibly underestimated. Regions 160-218 and 743-854 dominated among vaccine-associated CD4 TCRs spanning spike.

This TCR came from an adult in good health. This specimen consisted of peripheral blood, obtained on day 0 of AZD1222 vaccination.

The CDR3 protein is CASSPWTDINTEAFF. For the CDR3, the DNA is TGTGCCAGTAGTCCCTGGACAGATATAAACACTGAAGCTTTCTTT. The J gene is TRBJ1-1, the V gene TRBV19; tentatively, D is TRBD1 (6 bases). Per the germline V gene, CDR1 is LNHDA and CDR2 is SQIVND (reference sequence). The CDR3 contains 15 residues. V lost 5 bases and J 2 bases, leaving 15 bases between the germline ends. Full variable domain (remainder filled in from reference TRBV19 and TRBJ1-1): DGGITQSPKYLFRKEGQNVTLSCEQNLNHDAMYWYRQDPGQGLRLIYYSQIVNDFQKGDIAEGYSVSREKKESFPLTVTSAQKNPTAFYLCASSPWTDINTEAFFGQGTRLTVV.